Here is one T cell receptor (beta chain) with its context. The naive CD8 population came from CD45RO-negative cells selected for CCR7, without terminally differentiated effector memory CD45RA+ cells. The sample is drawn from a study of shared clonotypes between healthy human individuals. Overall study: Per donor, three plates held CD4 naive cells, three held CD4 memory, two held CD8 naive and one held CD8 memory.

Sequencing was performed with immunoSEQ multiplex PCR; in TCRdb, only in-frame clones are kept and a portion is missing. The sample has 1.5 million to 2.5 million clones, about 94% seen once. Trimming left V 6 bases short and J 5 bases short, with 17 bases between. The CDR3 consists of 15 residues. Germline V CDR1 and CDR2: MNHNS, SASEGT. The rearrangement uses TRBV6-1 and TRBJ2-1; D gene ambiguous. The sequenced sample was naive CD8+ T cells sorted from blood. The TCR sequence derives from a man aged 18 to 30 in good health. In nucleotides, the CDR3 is TGTGCCAGCAGCTCCCCGAGGAACAGCAACAATGAGCAGTTCTTC. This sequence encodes CASSSPRNSNNEQFF.